This T cell receptor beta chain was obtained from a study of radiotherapy plus CTLA-4 blockade in lung cancer. On the study more broadly: Overall, less than 20% of patients showed an objective response, while 31% attained disease control. Overall study findings and caveats: Early clonal dynamics of blood T cells, together with interferon-beta, were reported as the best response predictor. Among blood TCR repertoires after radiotherapy plus ipilimumab, tumor-derived clones expanded.

A word on this clone: Antigen unknown.

Those with chemo-refractory metastatic non-small-cell lung cancer were treated with focal radiation combined with CTLA-4 blockade using ipilimumab. The data were produced by immunoSEQ multiplex PCR, yet TCRdb's version contains in-frame clones alone and is incomplete. Altogether approximately 77,000 clones are present, over 70% being singletons, with the ten largest covering 22%. This TCR was sampled from a human donor with non-small cell lung cancer whose response to radiotherapy plus ipilimumab could not be evaluated. Some clones in this sample may be carry-over from other donors' samples. Sequencing used peripheral blood, obtained from a patient treated with radiotherapy plus ipilimumab.

CDR3: CASSDRTGRTGELFF. The CDR3 bases are TGTGCCAGCAGCGACCGGACAGGGAGGACCGGGGAGCTGTTTTTT. The rearrangement links TRBV7-2 to TRBJ2-2; 8 bases fit TRBD1. V was clipped by 5 bases and J by 5 bases; unmatched bases: 7. Germline-derived CDR1 and CDR2 are SGHTA and FQGNSA. This CDR3 region has 15 residues.